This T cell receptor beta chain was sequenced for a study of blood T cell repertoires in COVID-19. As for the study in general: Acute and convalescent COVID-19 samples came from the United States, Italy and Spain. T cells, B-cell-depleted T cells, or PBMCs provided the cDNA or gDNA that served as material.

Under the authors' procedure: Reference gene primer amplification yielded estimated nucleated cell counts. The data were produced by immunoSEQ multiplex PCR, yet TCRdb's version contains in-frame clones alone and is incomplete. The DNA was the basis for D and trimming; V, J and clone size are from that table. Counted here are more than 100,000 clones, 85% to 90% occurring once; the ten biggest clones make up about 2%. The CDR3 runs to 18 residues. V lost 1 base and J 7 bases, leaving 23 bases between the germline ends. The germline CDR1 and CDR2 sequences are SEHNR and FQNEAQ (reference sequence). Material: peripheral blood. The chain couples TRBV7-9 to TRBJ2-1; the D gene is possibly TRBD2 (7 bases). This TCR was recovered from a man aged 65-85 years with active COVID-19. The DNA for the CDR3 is TGTGCCAGCAGCTTAGGGGGGCTAGCGGCCGTTCTTGGGAATGAGCAGTTCTTC. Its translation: CASSLGGLAAVLGNEQFF.